This TCR beta chain stems from a study of T cells in localized non-small cell lung cancer. The CDR3 sequence is 13 residues long. The V and J ends lost 5 bases and 1 base respectively, with 6 bases between them. CDR1 and CDR2 from the germline V gene are SEHNR and FQNEAQ (reference sequence). Clones were read by immunoSEQ multiplex PCR, and TCRdb kept only the in-frame ones, dropping some. Of approximately 47,000 clones detected, approximately 90% appear once; the ten largest clones hold 2.5%. Findings and limits, study-wide: Among the top 100 tumor clones, a median about 58 appeared in adjacent lung. Multi-region tumor sequencing was not done, so intratumor heterogeneity could not be excluded. An association was observed between higher blood T cell density and longer overall survival.

For this clone: Its antigen remains unknown.

This TCR came from a man aged 40 to 70 with stage II lung adenocarcinoma. Sample: PBMCs, taken before any cancer treatment. The V gene is TRBV7-9, the J gene TRBJ1-5, with no clear D. CDR3 amino acids: CASSADSNQPQHF. DNA for the CDR3: TGTGCCAGCAGCGCGGACAGCAATCAGCCCCAGCATTTT.